The sequence of this TCR beta chain was determined in a study of blood T cell repertoires in COVID-19. Overall study context: From T cells, B-cell-depleted T cells, or PBMCs came the material, which was cDNA or gDNA.

Germline-derived CDR1 and CDR2 are SGHTA and FQGTGA. Trimming cost V 5 bases and J 8 bases; bases outside gene matches: 10. The CDR3 is 14 amino acids. As handled by the study authors: For nucleated cells, counts were estimated from reference gene primer amplification. Assay: immunoSEQ multiplex PCR; the TCRdb copy retains only in-frame clones and omits some. Clone size and V and J calls were adopted from that table, with D and trimming inferred from the DNA. The data contain over 85,000 clones, 70% to 90% of them seen just once; the ten biggest clones take up over 9.5%. The rearrangement uses TRBV7-3 and TRBJ1-2, with 8 bases identical to TRBD1. The sample comprised peripheral blood. This clonotype originated in a man aged 35-49 years with active or convalescent COVID-19. CDR3 in DNA: TGTGCCAGCAGCGGGGGACAGGCCTTTCAGGGCTACACCTTC. This gives the protein CASSGGQAFQGYTF.